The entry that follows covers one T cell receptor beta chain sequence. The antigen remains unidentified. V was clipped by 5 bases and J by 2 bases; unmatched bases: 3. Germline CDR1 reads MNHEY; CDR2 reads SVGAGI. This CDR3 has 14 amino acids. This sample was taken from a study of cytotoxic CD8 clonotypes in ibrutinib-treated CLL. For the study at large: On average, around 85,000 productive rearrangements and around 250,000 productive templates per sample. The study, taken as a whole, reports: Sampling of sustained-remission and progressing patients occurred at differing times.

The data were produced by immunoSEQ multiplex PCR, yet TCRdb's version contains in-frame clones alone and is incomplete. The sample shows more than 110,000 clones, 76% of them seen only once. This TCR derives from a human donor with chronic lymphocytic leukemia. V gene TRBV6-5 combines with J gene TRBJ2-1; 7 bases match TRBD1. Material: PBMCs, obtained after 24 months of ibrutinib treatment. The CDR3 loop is CASSEGGPYNEQFF. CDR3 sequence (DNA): TGTGCCAGCAGTGAAGGGGGCCCCTACAATGAGCAGTTCTTC.